The subject of this entry is one TCR beta chain. Clones were sequenced by immunoSEQ multiplex PCR, and TCRdb holds only the in-frame ones, with some missing. Among 30,000 to 40,000 clones listed, 90% were seen once. The entry originates in a study of T cell changes during pregnancy in multiple sclerosis. Looked up from germline, CDR1 is SGHNT and CDR2 is YENEEA. The CDR3 sequence is 13 residues long. With 7 bases removed from V and 5 bases from J, the gap between germline ends came to 11 bases. The chain is built from TRBV11-3 and TRBJ1-4; possible D gene TRBD1, 6 bases. This clonotype was sampled from a female donor with multiple sclerosis, enrolled in a pregnancy study. This specimen was CD4+ T cells from peripheral blood mononuclear cells, taken in the second trimester of pregnancy. The DNA of the CDR3 is TGTGCCAGCAACGACAGGAAGAATGAAAAACTGTTTTTT. Translated, it gives CASNDRKNEKLFF.